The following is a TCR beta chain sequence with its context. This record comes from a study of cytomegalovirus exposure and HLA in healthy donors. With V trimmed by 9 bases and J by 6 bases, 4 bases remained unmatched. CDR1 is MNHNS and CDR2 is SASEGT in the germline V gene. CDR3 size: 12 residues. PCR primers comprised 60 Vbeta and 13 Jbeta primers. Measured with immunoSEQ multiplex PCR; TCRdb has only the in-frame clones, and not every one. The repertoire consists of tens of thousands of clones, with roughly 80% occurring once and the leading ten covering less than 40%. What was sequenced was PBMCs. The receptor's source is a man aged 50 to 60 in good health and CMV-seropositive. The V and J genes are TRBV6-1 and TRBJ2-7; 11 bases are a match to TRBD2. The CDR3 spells CASTSGRIEQYF. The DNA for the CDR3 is TGTGCCAGTACTAGCGGGAGAATCGAGCAGTACTTC.